This note documents a single T cell receptor beta chain sequence. This sample stems from a study of blood T cell repertoires in COVID-19. About the study: Samples taken during acute and convalescent COVID-19 were collected in the United States, Italy and Spain. Sample material is recorded as cDNA or gDNA derived from T cells, B-cell-depleted T cells, or PBMCs.

In the original processing: Reference gene primer amplification gave estimated nucleated cell counts. Libraries were prepared by immunoSEQ multiplex PCR; TCRdb keeps only in-frame clonotypes and omits some of them. The V and J calls and clone size were taken over from that table, and D and trimming were inferred from the DNA. The table has more than 400,000 clones, around 85% seen once; the top ten hold roughly 3.2%. After removal of 2 bases from V and 1 base from J, the junction contained 6 bases not matched to a gene. Germline V gives CDR1 LGHDT, CDR2 YNNKEL (reference sequence). This CDR3 has 16 residues.

The gene calls are TRBV3-1 (or the pseudogene TRBV3-2) and TRBJ2-3, with TRBD2 matching 7 bases. Sequencing used peripheral blood. This receptor was obtained from a human donor in a cohort sampled during active COVID-19. The DNA for the CDR3 is TGTGCCAGCAGCCAATGGCTAGCGGCCGGCACAGATACGCAGTATTTT. The encoded protein is CASSQWLAAGTDTQYF.